This T cell receptor beta chain was obtained from a study of graft-versus-host responses after intestinal transplantation. Study details: Transplant recipients had multivisceral, liver-intestinal, or isolated intestinal grafts. Each patient got anti-thymocyte globulin induction, then tacrolimus and steroids for about 3 years. Study-level points and caveats: When patients had graft-donor T cell macrochimerism, their allografts held high graft-versus-host to host-versus-graft clonal ratios.

The method was immunoSEQ multiplex PCR; TCRdb's version includes in-frame clones alone and lacks a portion of them. In the table there are around 14,000 clones, about 33% of which are singletons. The study plated 200,000 CFSE-labeled responders with 200,000 irradiated, violet-dye-labeled stimulators. After the reaction, proliferating CFSE-low CD3+CD4+ and CD3+CD8+ responders were sorted. This clone was seen a few times. The sample here was alloreactive CD8+ T cells from a mixed lymphocyte reaction culture, taken before intestinal transplant. Subset: CFSE-low proliferating T cells sorted from roughly 6-day pre-transplant mixed lymphocyte reaction (GvH or HvG direction). The clonotype originates from a human patient who received an intestinal transplant.

CDR3 residues: CASSLVPQGARSYGYTF. In DNA, the CDR3 is TGTGCCAGCAGCTTAGTACCACAGGGGGCGAGGAGCTATGGCTACACCTTC. The V call is TRBV11-2, the J call TRBJ1-2; 9 nucleotides agree with TRBD1. V was clipped by 1 base and J by 4 bases; unmatched bases: 10. The CDR3 length is 17 residues. CDR1 is SGHAT, CDR2 FQNNGV, per germline.